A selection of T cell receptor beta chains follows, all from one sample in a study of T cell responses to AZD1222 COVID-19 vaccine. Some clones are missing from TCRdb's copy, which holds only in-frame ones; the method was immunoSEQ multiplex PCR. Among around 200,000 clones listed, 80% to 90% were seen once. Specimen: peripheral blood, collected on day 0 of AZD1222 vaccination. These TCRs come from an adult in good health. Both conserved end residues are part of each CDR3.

CDR3 protein: CASSLKGQGHTGELFF; J gene: TRBJ2-2; V gene: TRBV27
CDR3 protein: CASSSGRNEQYF; J gene: TRBJ2-7; V gene: TRBV12-3/TRBV12-4
CDR3 protein: CASSLEAVANTEAFF; J gene: TRBJ1-1; V gene: TRBV5-1
CDR3 protein: CASSLVSSYEQYF; J gene: TRBJ2-7; V gene: TRBV5-1
CDR3 protein: CASSEAGTSGANVLTF; J gene: TRBJ2-6; V gene: TRBV6-1
CDR3 protein: CSADGGSRTGYTF; J gene: TRBJ1-2; V gene: TRBV29-1
CDR3 protein: CASSIDRDPQHF; J gene: TRBJ1-5; V gene: TRBV28
CDR3 protein: CASSTIQGRLRNTEAFF; J gene: TRBJ1-1; V gene: TRBV2
CDR3 protein: CASSELAGGYTDTQYF; J gene: TRBJ2-3; V gene: TRBV25-1
CDR3 protein: CAITEDRGRETQYF; J gene: TRBJ2-5; V gene: TRBV10-3
CDR3 protein: CASSLGSLGDNEQFF; J gene: TRBJ2-1; V gene: TRBV13
CDR3 protein: CASRKNGLAGGSSYNEQFF; J gene: TRBJ2-1; V gene: TRBV5-8
CDR3 protein: CASSQTPGTGTYEQYF; J gene: TRBJ2-7; V gene: TRBV4-1
CDR3 protein: CASSQDEGAEGYTF; J gene: TRBJ1-2; V gene: TRBV4-2
CDR3 protein: CASSLKQGGDEQFF; J gene: TRBJ2-1; V gene: TRBV27
CDR3 protein: CASSFGAGTYEQYF; J gene: TRBJ2-7; V gene: TRBV13
CDR3 protein: CASSQTDRGYYGYTF; J gene: TRBJ1-2; V gene: TRBV4-2
CDR3 protein: CASSQEIGGHQPQHF; J gene: TRBJ1-5; V gene: TRBV4-2
CDR3 protein: CASSPGQGAAFEQYF; J gene: TRBJ2-7; V gene: TRBV4-1
CDR3 protein: CASSLEGDSYNSPLHF; J gene: TRBJ1-6; V gene: TRBV27
CDR3 protein: CASSKTGAPNTEAFF; J gene: TRBJ1-1; V gene: TRBV21-1
CDR3 protein: CASSLGGAMNGYTF; J gene: TRBJ1-2; V gene: TRBV5-1
CDR3 protein: CASGEGAGTTDTQYF; J gene: TRBJ2-3; V gene: TRBV9
CDR3 protein: CASSLAGRYEQYF; J gene: TRBJ2-7; V gene: TRBV5-1
CDR3 protein: CASSQDERVHYGYTF; J gene: TRBJ1-2; V gene: TRBV4-1
CDR3 protein: CASRDREGGNTIYF; J gene: TRBJ1-3; V gene: TRBV2
CDR3 protein: CASSPKPNRLAGSDTQYF; J gene: TRBJ2-3; V gene: TRBV27
CDR3 protein: CASSQQTGGSNNEQFF; J gene: TRBJ2-1; V gene: TRBV27
CDR3 protein: CASSLASAASTYEQYF; J gene: TRBJ2-7; V gene: TRBV5-1
CDR3 protein: CASSQGLAGADTGELFF; J gene: TRBJ2-2; V gene: TRBV7-7
CDR3 protein: CASSPRQDTDTQYF; J gene: TRBJ2-3; V gene: TRBV7-3
CDR3 protein: CASSPILDSTGANVLTF; J gene: TRBJ2-6; V gene: TRBV27
CDR3 protein: CASSSTGVNTGELFF; J gene: TRBJ2-2; V gene: TRBV6-5
CDR3 protein: CASSSISGDYNYGYTF; J gene: TRBJ1-2; V gene: TRBV5-6
CDR3 protein: CASSPLSGTGGYGYTF; J gene: TRBJ1-2; V gene: TRBV4-2
CDR3 protein: CASSLQGITEAFF; J gene: TRBJ1-1; V gene: TRBV12-3/TRBV12-4
CDR3 protein: CASSLGWGNISCPAYNEQFF; J gene: TRBJ2-1; V gene: TRBV7-4
CDR3 protein: CASSPLGFGGRVTGELFF; J gene: TRBJ2-2; V gene: TRBV7-3
CDR3 protein: CASSQSTVTDTQYF; J gene: TRBJ2-3; V gene: TRBV16
CDR3 protein: CASSSHRDGGSTEAFF; J gene: TRBJ1-1; V gene: TRBV7-6
CDR3 protein: CASSFGLASETQYF; J gene: TRBJ2-5; V gene: TRBV9
CDR3 protein: CASSQARGPDYGYTF; J gene: TRBJ1-2; V gene: TRBV3-1/TRBV3-2
CDR3 protein: CASSRSQVWTEAFF; J gene: TRBJ1-1; V gene: TRBV5-4
CDR3 protein: CASSGQGRSEKLFF; J gene: TRBJ1-4; V gene: TRBV6-5
CDR3 protein: CASSVRGAYEQYF; J gene: TRBJ2-7; V gene: TRBV10-1
CDR3 protein: CASSFRQGDYGYTF; J gene: TRBJ1-2; V gene: TRBV5-1
CDR3 protein: CASSSTSLVQYF; J gene: TRBJ2-7; V gene: TRBV27
CDR3 protein: CASSTDRVGYEQYF; J gene: TRBJ2-7; V gene: TRBV7-2
CDR3 protein: CASSQVFRGNEQYF; J gene: TRBJ2-7; V gene: TRBV4-1
CDR3 protein: CASSPRQGAAGYTF; J gene: TRBJ1-2; V gene: TRBV7-2
CDR3 protein: CASGGRSYEQYF; J gene: TRBJ2-7; V gene: TRBV28
CDR3 protein: CASSSGVGLDNEQFF; J gene: TRBJ2-1; V gene: TRBV5-4
CDR3 protein: CANPGVSNTGELFF; J gene: TRBJ2-2; V gene: TRBV28
CDR3 protein: CASSPRTLTDTQYF; J gene: TRBJ2-3; V gene: TRBV18
CDR3 protein: CASSILDRGETQYF; J gene: TRBJ2-5; V gene: TRBV19
CDR3 protein: CSVARQPNTEAFF; J gene: TRBJ1-1; V gene: TRBV29-1
CDR3 protein: CASSQETLQTGELFF; J gene: TRBJ2-2; V gene: TRBV4-2
CDR3 protein: CASRQRGEGNQPQHF; J gene: TRBJ1-5; V gene: TRBV19